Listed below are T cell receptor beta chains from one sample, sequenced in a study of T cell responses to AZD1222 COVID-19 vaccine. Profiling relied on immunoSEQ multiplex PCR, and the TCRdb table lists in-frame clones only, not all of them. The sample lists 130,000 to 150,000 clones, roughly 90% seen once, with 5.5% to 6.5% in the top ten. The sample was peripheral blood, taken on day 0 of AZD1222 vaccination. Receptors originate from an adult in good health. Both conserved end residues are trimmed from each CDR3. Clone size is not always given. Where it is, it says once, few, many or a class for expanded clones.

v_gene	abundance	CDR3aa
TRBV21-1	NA	ASSNAPYTQY
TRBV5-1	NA	ASSPPGGTDTQY
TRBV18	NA	ASSRASGGSSYEQY
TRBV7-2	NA	ASSSRKGQPNTGELF
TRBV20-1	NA	SASSGTSAETQY
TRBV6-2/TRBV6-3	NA	ASSYTRGGQPQH
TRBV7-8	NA	ASSLGFRGGKQAGNTIY
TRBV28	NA	ASSPTGVYGYT
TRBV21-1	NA	ASLNGSRSNGYT
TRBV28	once	ASSLRQGHEQY
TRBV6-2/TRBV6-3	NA	ASSFPRGIVSYEQY
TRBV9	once	ASSVSGVSTDTQY
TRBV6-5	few	ASSYGAGISTDTQY
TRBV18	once	ASSPRGGSTGELF
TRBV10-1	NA	ASPKSLVAEQY
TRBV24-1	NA	ATSDFGGNEQF
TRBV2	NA	AIPGQGDTGELF
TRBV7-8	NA	ASSLGRLGNQPQH
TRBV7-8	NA	ASSFQSGRASYEQY
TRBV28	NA	ASSPPHSNTEAF
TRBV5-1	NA	ASSRASGSNEQF
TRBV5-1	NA	ASSFLAGVINEQF
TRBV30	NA	AWSRPGIYGYT
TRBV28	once	ASSLGTVQETQY
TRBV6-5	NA	ASSPTGDYGYT
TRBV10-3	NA	AINPGRGTEAF
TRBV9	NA	ASSDRLAESSYNEQF
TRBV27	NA	ASSFLAVNTGELF
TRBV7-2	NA	ASSLGSGNSYEQY
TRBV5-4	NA	ASSPKTGRDTGELF
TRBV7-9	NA	ASRPLIQGAGHGYT
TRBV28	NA	ASSLERDIPGTQY
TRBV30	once	AWRGGPNEKLF
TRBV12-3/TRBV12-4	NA	ASSVQGNQPQH
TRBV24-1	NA	ATSAGRAEEAF
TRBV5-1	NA	ASSTGGVLSRTDTQY
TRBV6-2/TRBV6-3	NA	ASNPQGRGTYEQY
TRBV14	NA	ASSPTEWGAKGYT
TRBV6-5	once	ASSYGAGPTGELF
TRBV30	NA	AWRDGTGYEKLF
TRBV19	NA	ASGQGSSGANVLT
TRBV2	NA	ASSEALPAANTGELF
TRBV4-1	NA	ASSQPKTGGTEAF
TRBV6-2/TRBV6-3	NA	ASSSTGRTQPQH
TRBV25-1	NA	ASRPGQWDGYT
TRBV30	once	AWSVQGGLQPQH
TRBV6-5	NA	ASSPTSGQTSEQY
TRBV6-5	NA	ASKTSGRGDTQY
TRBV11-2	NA	ASSLGLAGAGDTQY
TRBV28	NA	ASGGGYGYT
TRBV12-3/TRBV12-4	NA	ASSLKENTEAF
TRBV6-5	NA	ASRESGSNYGYT
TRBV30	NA	AWSVLGFLAGGQKTQY
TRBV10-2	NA	ASSDTSVNEQF
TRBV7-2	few	ASRASLGANEQY
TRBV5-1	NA	ASSVGTVNYGYT